The 12 T cell receptor beta chains presented below share a single source sample, sequenced in a study of post-analysis software for immune sequencing data. Presence of unique molecular identifiers characterized the TCR beta cDNA libraries. MiXCR, applied by TCRdb to the PCR reads, yields one record per CDR3 protein. The data contain about 540,000 distinct CDR3 sequences, around a third of them singletons. Their antigen targets remain unknown. Study observations and caveats: Comparison of patients with controls showed about 5 TRBV segments more frequent in patients, TRBV5-6, TRBV5-1 and TRBV20-1 among them.

Material for sequencing was blood. Receptor source: a girl between 2 and 17 years old with multiple sclerosis.

The gene calls are TRBV7-2 and TRBJ1-2; no clear D gene. The V gene lost 0 bases and the J gene lost 4 bases, with 12 bases spanning the gap. The CDR3 consists of 15 residues. The germline V gene encodes CDR1 SGHTA and CDR2 FQGNSA. Here the CDR3 reads CASSLARQVGYGYTF. In DNA form, the CDR3 reads TGTGCCAGCAGCTTAGCGAGGCAGGTGGGCTATGGCTACACCTTC.

The chain has TRBV6-1 and TRBJ2-7; 11 bases line up with TRBD1. Unmatched junction bases numbered 9, after V lost 7 bases and J lost 1 base. The V gene's germline CDR1 is MNHNS and CDR2 SASEGT. The CDR3 consists of 16 residues. CDR3 sequence: CASNPGQGVGSYEQYF. The DNA of the CDR3 is TGTGCCAGCAATCCGGGACAGGGGGTCGGGTCCTACGAGCAGTACTTC.

This rearrangement joins TRBV20-1 to TRBJ1-1; TRBD1 matches 10 bases. The CDR3 is 19 residues long. V shed 2 bases and J 1 base; nucleotides not matched to a gene: 16. Germline values: CDR1 DFQATT, CDR2 SNEGSKA (reference sequence). CDR3: CSARPPGQGRLVRNTEAFF. The CDR3 DNA is TGCAGTGCTAGACCTCCGGGACAGGGGCGGCTAGTACGGAACACTGAAGCTTTCTTT.

This clonotype was seen only a few times. The chain recombines TRBV3-1 with TRBJ1-4, with a weak D call TRBD1 (5 bases). Germline assignment: CDR1 LGHDT and CDR2 YNNKEL (reference sequence). V lost 1 base and J lost 11, with 8 bases in between. The CDR3 length is 12 residues. CDR3 bases: TGTGCCAGCAGCCAAGGGGGCCTGAAACTGTTTTTT. Translated: CASSQGGLKLFF.

This clonotype came up a few times. The chain recombines TRBV5-1 with TRBJ1-1; possibly TRBD1 for D (5 bases). V lost 2 bases, J lost 5 bases, and 22 bases lay in between. The CDR3 runs 17 residues. Germline assignment: CDR1 SGHRS and CDR2 YFSETQ. The CDR3 loop is CASSFYGGGLDNTEAFF. CDR3 DNA: TGCGCCAGCAGCTTTTATGGTGGGGGGTTGGATAATACTGAAGCTTTCTTT.

Note on this clonotype: A clone one base away is much larger, so this may be a read error. The V gene is TRBV4-1, the J gene TRBJ2-1; the D gene could be TRBD1 or TRBD2 (5 bases each). The J call may be incorrect, as the DNA end agrees better with TRBJ2-7. Germline V gives CDR1 MGHRA, CDR2 YSYEKL. The CDR3 spans 15 residues. The CDR3 region is CASSHAPGRGYEQYF. As DNA, the CDR3 is TGCGCCAGCAGCCACGCCCCGGGACGGGGTTACGAGCAGTACTTC.

CDR3 protein: CASSTRQARSYEQYF. CDR3 DNA sequence: TGTGCCAGCAGCACACGACAGGCTCGCTCCTACGAGCAGTACTTC. The gene calls are TRBV14 and TRBJ2-7; the D gene is possibly TRBD1 (6 bases). Germline values: CDR1 SGHDN, CDR2 FVKESK. Trimming pared 5 bases from V and 0 bases from J, leaving 14 bases between. The CDR3 contains 15 residues.

The chain has TRBV5-1 and TRBJ1-2, with D tentatively TRBD1 (6 bases). Per the germline V gene, CDR1 is SGHRS and CDR2 is YFSETQ. The ends were cut back, 4 bases at V and 7 bases at J, with 17 bases in the middle. The CDR3 consists of 14 residues. The CDR3 spells CASSLGGTRGGYTF. CDR3 bases: TGCGCCAGCAGCCTCGGAGGGACCAGGGGTGGCTACACCTTC.

This clonotype came up many times. The rearrangement uses TRBV5-1 and TRBJ2-3; D might be TRBD2 (6 bases). From germline, CDR1 is SGHRS and CDR2 YFSETQ. Trimming stripped 1 base from V and 1 base from J, with 7 bases between. The CDR3 loop spans 14 amino acids. The CDR3 DNA is TGCGCCAGCAGCTTGCCGGGGGGCACAGATACGCAGTATTTT. Translated: CASSLPGGTDTQYF.

The chain uses TRBV6-2 or TRBV6-3 and TRBJ1-1; 7 nucleotides agree with TRBD1. Germline values: CDR1 MNHEY, CDR2 SVGEGT. CDR3 size: 15 residues. The junction had 17 bases not matched to a gene; V was cut back by 8 bases and J by 8 bases. CDR3 sequence (DNA): TGTGCCAGCGCTCTCCCGCTCGGGACAGCCTACGAAGCTTTCTTT. It encodes CASALPLGTAYEAFF.

This chain links TRBV3-1 with TRBJ2-5, with TRBD2 matching 12 bases. The CDR3 contains 18 residues. Per germline, CDR1 LGHDT and CDR2 YNNKEL (reference sequence). Trimming cost V 8 bases and J 7 bases; bases outside gene matches: 20. This CDR3 reads CASGALGLAGSPLGTQYF. DNA of the CDR3: TGTGCCAGCGGGGCTCTTGGACTAGCGGGGTCCCCCCTGGGGACCCAGTACTTC.

The J gene is TRBJ2-1, the V gene TRBV18; 7 nucleotides line up with TRBD1. The J call may be wrong; the DNA end is better matched by TRBJ2-7. Germline assignment: CDR1 KGHSH and CDR2 LQKENI. The CDR3 runs 18 residues. Here the CDR3 reads CASSPGPPTGPKAYEQYF. The DNA of the CDR3 is TGTGCCAGCTCACCAGGTCCCCCGACAGGGCCGAAGGCCTACGAGCAGTACTTC.